This TCR beta chain was sequenced in a study of blood T cell repertoires in COVID-19. For the study at large: Samples of COVID-19 (acute and convalescent) were obtained from the United States, Italy and Spain. T cells, B-cell-depleted T cells, or PBMCs provided the cDNA or gDNA that served as material.

Under the authors' procedure: Reference gene primer amplification gave estimated nucleated cell counts. TCRdb keeps only in-frame clones here, not all; method: immunoSEQ multiplex PCR. D and trimming were read from the DNA, whereas the V and J calls and clone size are those reported in that table. The repertoire includes some 200,000 clones, approximately 82% of them detected once, and 12% sits in the top ten. The CDR3 loop spans 15 amino acids. The germline gives CDR1 LGHDT, CDR2 YNNKEL (reference sequence). The V end was cut by 0 bases, the J end by 4 bases, with 12 bases between. The sample was peripheral blood. The clonotype was recovered from a woman aged 40 to 55 with acute or convalescent COVID-19. The J gene is TRBJ1-2, the V gene TRBV3-1 (or the pseudogene TRBV3-2); D uncertain. CDR3 in DNA: TGTGCCAGCAGCCAAGATGTTGGCGGAATCTATGGCTACACCTTC. Translating gives CASSQDVGGIYGYTF.